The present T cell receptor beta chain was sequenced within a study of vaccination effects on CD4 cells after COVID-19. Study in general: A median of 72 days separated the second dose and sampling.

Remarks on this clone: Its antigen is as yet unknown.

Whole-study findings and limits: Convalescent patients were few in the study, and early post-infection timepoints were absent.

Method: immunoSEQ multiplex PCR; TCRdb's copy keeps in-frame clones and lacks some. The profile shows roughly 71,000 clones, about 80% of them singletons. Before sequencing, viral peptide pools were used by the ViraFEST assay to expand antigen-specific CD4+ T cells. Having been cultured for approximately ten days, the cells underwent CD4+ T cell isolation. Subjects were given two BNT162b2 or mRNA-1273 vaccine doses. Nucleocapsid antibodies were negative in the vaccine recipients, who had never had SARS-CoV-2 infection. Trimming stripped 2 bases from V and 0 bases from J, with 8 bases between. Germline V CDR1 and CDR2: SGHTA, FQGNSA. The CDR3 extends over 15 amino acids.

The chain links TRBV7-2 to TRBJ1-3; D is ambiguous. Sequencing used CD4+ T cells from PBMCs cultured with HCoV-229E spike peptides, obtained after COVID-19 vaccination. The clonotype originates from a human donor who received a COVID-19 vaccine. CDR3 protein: CASSLFPSSGNTIYF. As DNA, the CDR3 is TGTGCCAGCAGCTTATTCCCGAGCTCTGGAAACACCATATATTTT.